This T cell receptor (beta chain) was identified during a study of control samples from healthy donors and cancer patients. Profiling relied on immunoSEQ multiplex PCR, and the TCRdb table lists in-frame clones only, not all of them. The table lists more than 65,000 clones, 83% of them singletons. The germline gives CDR1 DFQATT, CDR2 SNEGSKA (reference sequence). The CDR3 length is 14 residues. The V segment lost 3 bases and the J segment 4 bases; nucleotides outside the gene matches: 7. The sample taken for sequencing was blood. The receptor was isolated from a man in his fifties or sixties in good health. This chain connects TRBV20-1 to TRBJ2-7; 9 bases are shared with TRBD2. The CDR3 DNA reads TGCAGTGCTAGTCCCAGCGGGAGGTCTTACGAGCAGTACTTC. The encoded protein is CSASPSGRSYEQYF.